This T cell receptor (delta chain) was sequenced in a study of γδ T cells in repeated Plasmodium falciparum infection. Across the study: The natural-infection arm compared Malian children under seasonal malaria with matched Australian children. Some Malian samples span acute malaria episodes; others come from no-transmission periods. Findings and limits, study-wide: Compared with Australian children, Malian Vdelta2-negative repertoires seemed more clonal, less diverse, less shared. Repeated controlled infections reportedly drove waves of new clonotype selection in Vdelta2-negative, mostly Vdelta1+, gammadelta repertoires.

TCRdb re-called the multiplex PCR reads using CATT. The repertoire holds about 57,000 delta-chain clones, with roughly 1.8% as singletons. Points on this clone: What it binds is unknown. A far larger clone is a single base away, which makes a read error likely. Other DNA sequences within the sample encode an identical CDR3.

Flow sorting of PBMC yielded separate Vgamma9/Vdelta2+ and Vdelta2-negative gammadelta T cell populations for bulk repertoire analysis. The length of the CDR3 is 24 residues. Germline V gives CDR1 TSWWSYY, CDR2 QGS. V lost 3 bases and J 0 bases, leaving 38 bases between the germline ends. Sequencing used gamma-delta T cells from blood. The sequence came from a pool of human donors (malaria-infected and uninfected, not separated). The chain has TRDV1 and TRDJ1, with D maybe TRDD3 (5 bases). The J gene comes from matching the DNA to germline here; TCRdb lacks it. CDR3: CALGELDFCQPKREDILNTDKLIF. Here the CDR3 DNA reads TGTGCTCTTGGGGAGCTTGATTTCTGCCAACCTAAACGCGAGGATATATTGAACACCGATAAACTCATCTTT.